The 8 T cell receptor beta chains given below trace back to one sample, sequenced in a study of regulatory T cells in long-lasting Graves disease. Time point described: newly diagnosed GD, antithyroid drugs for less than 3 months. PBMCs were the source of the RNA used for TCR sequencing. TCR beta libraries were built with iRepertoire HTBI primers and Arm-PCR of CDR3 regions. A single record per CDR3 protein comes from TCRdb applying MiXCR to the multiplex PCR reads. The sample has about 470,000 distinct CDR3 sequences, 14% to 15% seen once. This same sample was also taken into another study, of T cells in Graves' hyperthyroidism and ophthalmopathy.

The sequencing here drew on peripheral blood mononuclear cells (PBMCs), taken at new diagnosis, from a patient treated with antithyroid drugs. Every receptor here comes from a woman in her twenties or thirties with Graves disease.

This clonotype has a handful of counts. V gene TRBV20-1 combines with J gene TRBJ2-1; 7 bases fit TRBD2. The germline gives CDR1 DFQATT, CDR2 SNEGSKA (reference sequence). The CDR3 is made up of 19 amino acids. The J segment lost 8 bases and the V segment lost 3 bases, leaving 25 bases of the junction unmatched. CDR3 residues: CSASSTGVGLRELPHEQFF. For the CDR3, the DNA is TGCAGTGCTAGCTCCACGGGTGTTGGGTTGCGGGAGCTGCCCCATGAGCAGTTCTTC.

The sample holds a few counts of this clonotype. CDR3 residues: CASSFTGQREGYTF. The DNA of the CDR3 is TGCGCCAGCAGCTTTACCGGGCAACGGGAGGGCTACACCTTC. V and J are TRBV5-1 and TRBJ1-2; D is ambiguous. Germline lookup yields CDR1 SGHRS and CDR2 YFSETQ. The CDR3 is made up of 14 amino acids. Trimming removed 2 bases from V and 8 bases from J, with 16 bases in between. The full variable domain, its missing parts supplied by reference TRBV5-1 and TRBJ1-2, is KAGVTQTPRYLIKTRGQQVTLSCSPISGHRSVSWYQQTPGQGLQFLFEYFSETQRNKGNFPGRFSGRQFSNSRSEMNVSTLELGDSALYLCASSFTGQREGYTFGSGTRLTVV.

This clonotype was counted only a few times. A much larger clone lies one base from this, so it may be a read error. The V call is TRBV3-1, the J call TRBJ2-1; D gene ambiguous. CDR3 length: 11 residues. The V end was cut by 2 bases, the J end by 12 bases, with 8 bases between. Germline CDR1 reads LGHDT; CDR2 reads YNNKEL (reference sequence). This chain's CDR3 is CASSQSHGQFF. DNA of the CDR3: TGTGCCAGCAGCCAATCCCATGGGCAGTTCTTC.

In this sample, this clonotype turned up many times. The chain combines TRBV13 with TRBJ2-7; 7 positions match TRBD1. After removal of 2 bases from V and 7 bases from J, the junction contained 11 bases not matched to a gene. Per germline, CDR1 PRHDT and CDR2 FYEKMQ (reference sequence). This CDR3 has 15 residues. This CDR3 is CASSLRGQGVGEQYF. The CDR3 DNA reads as TGTGCCAGCAGCTTACGCGGGCAGGGGGTAGGTGAGCAGTACTTC. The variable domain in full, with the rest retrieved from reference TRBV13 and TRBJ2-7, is AAGVIQSPRHLIKEKRETATLKCYPIPRHDTVYWYQQGPGQDPQFLISFYEKMQSDKGSIPDRFSAQQFSDYHSELNMSSLELGDSALYFCASSLRGQGVGEQYFGPGTRLTVT.

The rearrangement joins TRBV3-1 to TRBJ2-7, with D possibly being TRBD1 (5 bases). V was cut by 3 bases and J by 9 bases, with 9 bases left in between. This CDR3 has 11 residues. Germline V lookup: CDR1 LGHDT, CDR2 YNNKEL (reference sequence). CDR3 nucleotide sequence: TGTGCCAGCAGCCAGGGGCTCCGGCAGTACTTC. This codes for CASSQGLRQYF.

The CDR3 region has the DNA TGTGCCAGCAGCTTAAAGGTCGGTGACTTCCAGTACCAAGAGACCCAGTACTTC. Translating it yields CASSLKVGDFQYQETQYF. The chain carries TRBV7-9 and TRBJ2-5; D gene unclear. Trimming left V 2 bases short and J 0 bases short, with 19 bases between. The germline V gene has CDR1 SEHNR and CDR2 FQNEAQ (reference sequence). CDR3 length: 18 amino acids.

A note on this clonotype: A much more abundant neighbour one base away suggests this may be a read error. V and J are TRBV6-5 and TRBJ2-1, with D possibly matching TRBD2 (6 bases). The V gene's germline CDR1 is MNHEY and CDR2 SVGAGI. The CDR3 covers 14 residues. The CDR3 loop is CANSYGGGGNEQFF. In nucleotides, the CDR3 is TGTGCCAACAGTTACGGTGGTGGGGGGAATGAGCAGTTCTTC.

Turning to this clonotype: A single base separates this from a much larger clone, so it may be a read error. The CDR3 protein is CASSLTPAFGQRARDTQYF. The CDR3 DNA sequence: TGTGCCAGCAGCTTAACTCCCGCTTTTGGTCAGAGGGCAAGAGATACGCAGTATTTT. The chain couples TRBV7-3 to TRBJ2-3; D is possibly TRBD2 (5 bases). CDR1 is SGHTA and CDR2 is FQGTGA in the germline V gene. Trimming shortened V by 0 bases and J by 5 bases, and 24 bases separated the two germline ends. The CDR3 is 19 residues long.